This TCR beta chain came from a study of CD8+ T cells in alopecia areata. General study findings and limits: Normal scalp showed lower clonality than lesional scalp, especially alopecia totalis/universalis. It was less clear whether patients shared TCRs than it was in mice, possibly because of HLA.

This clone was seen a few times. Its antigen is unknown. Trimming removed 5 bases at V and 1 base at J, with 11 bases between. Germline V gene sequence: CDR1 SNHLY, CDR2 FYNNEI. This CDR3 region has 15 residues. The treatment: oral pan-JAK inhibitor, 5-10 mg twice daily. cDNA reverse transcribed from extracted RNA served as the sequencing template. TCRdb's table, derived via immunoSEQ multiplex PCR, lists solely in-frame clones and lacks some. The sample has 120,000 or so clones, 60% to 65% seen once. The chain uses TRBV2 and TRBJ2-2; maybe TRBD2 (7 bases). The source was CD4+ T cells sorted from blood, collected at week 4, from a patient treated with tofacitinib. The TCR sequence derives from a human donor with alopecia areata. The CDR3 reads CASSRGGLNTGELFF. The CDR3 coding sequence is TGTGCCAGCAGTCGCGGGGGCCTGAACACCGGGGAGCTGTTTTTT.